This T cell receptor beta chain was found in a study of identifying expanded T cells in peripheral blood. Study-wide results and caveats: Technical replicates showed approximately 1.2 changed clones; approximately 2 weeks roughly 18; four weeks 19.

The repertoire was sequenced with immunoSEQ multiplex PCR; TCRdb's copy has only in-frame clones and lacks some. The repertoire holds about 76,000 clones, with approximately 84% as singletons. In its sample, this clone was seen once. Its antigen remains unidentified. Germline assignment: CDR1 SGHRS and CDR2 YFSETQ. The length of the CDR3 is 17 residues. Trimming stripped 4 bases from V and 4 bases from J, with 18 bases between. Healthy donors had no documented immune events, such as infections, while sampled. The J gene is TRBJ1-6, the V gene TRBV5-1; D is unresolved. This sequence was found in a person between 18 and 70 years old in good health. Material: blood. Written as DNA, the CDR3 is TGCGCCAGCAGCCCGGACGGAGGATTCCAGTATAATTCACCCCTCCACTTT. As protein: CASSPDGGFQYNSPLHF.